The 8 T cell receptor beta chains below were found in one sample sequenced in a study of T cells in Graves' hyperthyroidism and ophthalmopathy. Amplification targeted TCR beta CDR3 regions from RNA transcripts. With the HTBI primer set, the TCR CDR3 went through a first round of RT-PCR. Using its own MiXCR run on the multiplex PCR reads, TCRdb lists one record per CDR3 protein. The data contain over 350,000 distinct CDR3 sequences, 15% to 20% of them seen just once; the ten biggest clones take up 40%. The sequencing sample was made of blood. The receptors were sampled from a man younger than 30 with Graves' ophthalmopathy.

The rearrangement uses TRBV7-6 and TRBJ1-1; D gene uncertain. Trimming stripped 11 bases from V and 4 bases from J, with 17 bases between. CDR1 and CDR2 (germline): SGHVS, FNYEAQ. CDR3 size: 13 residues. In DNA, the CDR3 is TGTGCCGCCTCTCTTCTTATAACCACTGAAGCTTTCTTT. The encoded protein is CAASLLITTEAFF. Full variable domain (outside the CDR3, taken from reference TRBV7-6 and TRBJ1-1): GAGVSQSPRYKVTKRGQDVALRCDPISGHVSLYWYRQALGQGPEFLTYFNYEAQQDKSGLPNDRFSAERPEGSISTLTIQRTEQRDSAMYRCAASLLITTEAFFGQGTRLTVV.

Remarks on this clonotype: A much larger clone differs from this one at a single base, so this may be a read error. The chain joins TRBV7-2 to TRBJ2-2; no reliable D call. The V end lost 5 bases, the J end lost 2 bases, and 6 bases lay between the germline ends. CDR1 is SGHTA and CDR2 is FQGNSA in the germline V gene. The CDR3 length is 13 residues. The CDR3 protein is CASSQPNTGELFF. CDR3 bases: TGTGCCAGCAGCCAACCTAACACCGGGGAGCTGTTTTTT. Full variable domain (rest looked up from reference TRBV7-2 and TRBJ2-2): GAGVSQSPSNKVTEKGKDVELRCDPISGHTALYWYRQSLGQGLEFLIYFQGNSAPDKSGLPSDRFSAERTGGSVSTLTIQRTQQEDSAVYLCASSQPNTGELFFGEGSRLTVL.

The chain carries TRBV7-2 and TRBJ2-1; 11 nucleotides match TRBD2. Per germline, CDR1 SGHTA and CDR2 FQGNSA. The CDR3 runs to 16 residues. J lost 9 bases, V lost 1 base, and 8 bases had no gene match. The CDR3 nucleotides read TGTGCCAGCAGCTTAGTGTCTAGCGGGGGGCGGGGTGAGCAGTTCTTC. It translates to CASSLVSSGGRGEQFF.

DNA for the CDR3: TGTGCCAGCAGGCTGGAGAGAGACCTGAACACTGAAGCTTTCTTT. Translating it yields CASRLERDLNTEAFF. The V call is TRBV2, the J call TRBJ1-1; D remains ambiguous. V was clipped by 6 bases and J by 0 bases, with 14 bases between them. CDR3 length: 15 amino acids. The germline V gene encodes CDR1 SNHLY and CDR2 FYNNEI.

This clonotype was seen a handful of times. The chain combines TRBV19 with TRBJ1-1; no definite D call. Trimming removed 3 bases at V and 6 bases at J, with 14 bases between. Per the germline V gene, CDR1 is LNHDA and CDR2 is SQIVND (reference sequence). This CDR3 contains 14 residues. In DNA, the CDR3 is TGTGCCAGTAGTATTTCGAGGTCAGTTGCTGAAGCTTTCTTT. It encodes CASSISRSVAEAFF. Supplemented by reference TRBV19 and TRBJ1-1, the full variable domain reads DGGITQSPKYLFRKEGQNVTLSCEQNLNHDAMYWYRQDPGQGLRLIYYSQIVNDFQKGDIAEGYSVSREKKESFPLTVTSAQKNPTAFYLCASSISRSVAEAFFGQGTRLTVV.

The table lists this clonotype with many counts. The chain recombines TRBV20-1 with TRBJ1-4; the D gene is possibly TRBD1 (5 bases). The CDR3 is 12 amino acids. The ends were cut back, 6 bases at V and 8 bases at J, with 13 bases in the middle. The germline gives CDR1 DFQATT, CDR2 SNEGSKA (reference sequence). CDR3 sequence: CSAGTSGEKLFF. As DNA, the CDR3 is TGCAGTGCAGGGACGTCGGGAGAAAAACTGTTTTTT.

This clonotype turned up a few times. J is TRBJ2-3 and V is TRBV27; weak D call: TRBD2 (5 bases). V dropped 3 bases and J dropped 2 bases, with 9 bases sitting between them. Germline loops: CDR1 MNHEY, CDR2 SMNVEV (reference sequence). CDR3 length equals 14 residues. The CDR3 loop reads CASSLPGNTDTQYF. CDR3 in DNA: TGTGCCAGCAGTTTGCCGGGGAACACAGATACGCAGTATTTT.

This clonotype was seen only a few times. This rearrangement joins TRBV4-1 to TRBJ1-2; a possible D gene is TRBD1 (6 bases). The CDR3 is 15 amino acids. V shed 0 bases and J shed 2 bases, with 10 bases lying between them. CDR1 MGHRA and CDR2 YSYEKL come from the germline V gene. The CDR3 DNA sequence: TGCGCCAGCAGCCAAGATGGGACATACAACTATGGCTACACCTTC. Its translation: CASSQDGTYNYGYTF.